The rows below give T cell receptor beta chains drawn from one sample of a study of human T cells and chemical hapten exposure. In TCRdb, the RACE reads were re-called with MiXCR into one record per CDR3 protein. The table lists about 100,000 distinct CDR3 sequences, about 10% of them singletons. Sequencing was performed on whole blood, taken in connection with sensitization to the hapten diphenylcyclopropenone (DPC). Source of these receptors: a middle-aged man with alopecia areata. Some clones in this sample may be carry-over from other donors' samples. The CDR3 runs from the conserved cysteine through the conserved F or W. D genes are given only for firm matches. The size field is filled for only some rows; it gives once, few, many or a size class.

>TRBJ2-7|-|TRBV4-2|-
CASSPEAAGREQYF
TGTGCCAGCAGCCCGGAGGCGGCTGGGCGCGAGCAGTACTTC
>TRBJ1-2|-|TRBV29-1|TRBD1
CSAGIQGLAGYTF
TGCAGCGCCGGTATACAGGGGCTGGCTGGCTACACCTTC
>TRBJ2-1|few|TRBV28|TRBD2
CASSLTSGLYNEQFF
TGTGCCAGCAGTTTGACTAGCGGCCTTTATAATGAGCAGTTCTTC
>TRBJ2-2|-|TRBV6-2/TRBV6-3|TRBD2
CASRRLAGDTGELFF
TGTGCCAGCCGGAGACTAGCGGGAGACACCGGGGAGCTGTTTTTT
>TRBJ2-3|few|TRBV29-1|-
CSVEVRGIHVTDTQYF
TGCAGCGTTGAAGTGAGGGGCATTCATGTCACAGATACGCAGTATTTT
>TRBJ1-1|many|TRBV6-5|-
CASSSRERSTEAFF
TGTGCCAGCAGTTCCAGGGAAAGGAGCACTGAAGCTTTCTTT
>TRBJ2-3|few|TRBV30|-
CAWTESQGTQYF
TGTGCCTGGACCGAGAGCCAGGGTACGCAGTATTTT
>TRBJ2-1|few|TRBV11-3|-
CASSLYQGYEQFF
TGTGCCAGCAGCTTGTATCAGGGTTACGAGCAGTTCTTC
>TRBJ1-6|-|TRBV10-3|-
CAISESTDINSPLHF
TGTGCCATCAGTGAGTCCACGGATATTAATTCACCCCTCCACTTT
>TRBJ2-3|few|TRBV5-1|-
CASSSEELDTQYF
TGCGCCAGCAGCTCGGAGGAGTTGGATACGCAGTATTTT
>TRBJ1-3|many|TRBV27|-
CASSLRESGNTIYF
TGTGCCAGCAGTTTACGGGAATCTGGAAACACCATATATTTT
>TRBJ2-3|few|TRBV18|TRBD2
CASSPLTSDTDTQYF
TGTGCCAGCTCACCGCTGACTAGCGACACAGATACGCAGTATTTT
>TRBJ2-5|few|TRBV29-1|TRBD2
CSALGLAGPRETQYF
TGCAGCGCCTTGGGACTAGCGGGGCCACGTGAGACCCAGTACTTC
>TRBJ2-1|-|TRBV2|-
CASKADQAYNEQFF
TGTGCCAGCAAGGCGGACCAAGCCTACAATGAGCAGTTCTTC
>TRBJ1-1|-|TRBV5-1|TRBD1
CASSEGQGDGAFF
TGCGCCAGCAGCGAGGGACAGGGGGATGGAGCTTTCTTT
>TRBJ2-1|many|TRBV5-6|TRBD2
CASVTLAGAYNEQFF
TGTGCCAGCGTTACCCTAGCGGGAGCGTACAATGAGCAGTTCTTC
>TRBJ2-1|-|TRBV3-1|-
CASSRTVDAYNEQFF
TGTGCCAGCAGTCGGACGGTGGATGCGTACAATGAGCAGTTCTTC
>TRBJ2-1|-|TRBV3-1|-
CASSQLVHNEQFF
TGTGCCAGCAGCCAACTAGTTCACAATGAGCAGTTCTTC
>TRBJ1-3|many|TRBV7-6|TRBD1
CASSLAGQGTGNTIYF
TGTGCCAGCAGCTTAGCCGGACAGGGCACTGGAAACACCATATATTTT
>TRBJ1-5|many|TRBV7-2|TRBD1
CASSENTGGNQPQHF
TGTGCCAGCAGCGAAAATACAGGGGGCAATCAGCCCCAGCATTTT
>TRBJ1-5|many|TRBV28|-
CASRAEYSNQPQHF
TGTGCCAGCAGGGCTGAATATAGCAATCAGCCCCAGCATTTT
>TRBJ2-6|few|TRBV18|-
CASSPLPAAGSSSGANVLTF
TGTGCCAGCTCACCACTTCCCGCGGCAGGGAGTAGCTCTGGGGCCAACGTCCTGACTTTC
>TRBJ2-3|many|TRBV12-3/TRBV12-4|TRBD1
CASSLVIWQGEDTQYF
TGTGCCAGCAGTTTAGTAATCTGGCAGGGGGAAGATACGCAGTATTTT
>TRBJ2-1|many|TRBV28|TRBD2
CASSLRSSGSRLNEQFF
TGTGCCAGCAGTTTACGGTCTAGCGGGAGCAGACTGAATGAGCAGTTCTTC
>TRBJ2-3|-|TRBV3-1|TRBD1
CASSARDRVADTQYF
TGTGCCAGCAGCGCCAGGGACAGGGTCGCAGATACGCAGTATTTT
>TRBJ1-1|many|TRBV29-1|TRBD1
CSVEVRGQGLTEAFF
TGCAGCGTTGAAGTGAGGGGACAGGGCCTCACTGAAGCTTTCTTT
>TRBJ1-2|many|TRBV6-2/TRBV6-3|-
CASSSPPETYGYTF
TGTGCCAGCAGTTCACCCCCGGAGACCTATGGCTACACCTTC
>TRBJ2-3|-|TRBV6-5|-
CASNWRHSTDTQYF
TGTGCCAGCAATTGGCGTCATAGCACAGATACGCAGTATTTT
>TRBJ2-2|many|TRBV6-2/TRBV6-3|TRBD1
CASSRPGQGKAGELFF
TGTGCCAGCAGTCGTCCGGGACAGGGGAAGGCCGGGGAGCTGTTTTTT
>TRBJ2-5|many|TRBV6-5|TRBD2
CASGRSSGSGRSEETQYF
TGTGCCAGCGGGCGGTCCTCAGGTAGCGGGAGGTCAGAGGAGACCCAGTACTTC
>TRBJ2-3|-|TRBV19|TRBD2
CASSATSGVTSTDTQYF
TGTGCCAGTAGTGCGACTAGCGGGGTCACTAGCACAGATACGCAGTATTTT
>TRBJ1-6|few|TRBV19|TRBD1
CASMAGTGHNSPLHF
TGTGCCAGTATGGCCGGGACAGGACATAATTCACCCCTCCACTTT
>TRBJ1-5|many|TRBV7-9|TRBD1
CASSDGTGADRSNQPQHF
TGTGCCAGCAGCGATGGGACAGGAGCAGATAGGAGCAATCAGCCCCAGCATTTT
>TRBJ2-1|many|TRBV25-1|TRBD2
CASSEGLAGASYNEQFF
TGTGCCAGCAGTGAAGGACTAGCGGGAGCGTCCTACAATGAGCAGTTCTTC
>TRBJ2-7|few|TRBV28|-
CASSFSTASYEQYF
TGTGCCAGCAGTTTCTCCACCGCGTCCTACGAGCAGTACTTC
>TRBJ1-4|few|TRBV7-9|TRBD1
CASSRDRGGDEKLFF
TGTGCCAGCAGCCGTGACAGGGGAGGGGATGAAAAACTGTTTTTT
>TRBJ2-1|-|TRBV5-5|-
CASSLGGGVGGPSSYNEQFF
TGTGCCAGCAGCTTGGGGGGTGGGGTCGGAGGCCCCAGCTCCTACAATGAGCAGTTCTTC
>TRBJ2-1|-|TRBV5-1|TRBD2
CASSLALAGHNEQFF
TGCGCCAGCAGCTTGGCCCTAGCGGGGCATAATGAGCAGTTCTTC
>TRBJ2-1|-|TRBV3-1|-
CASSQDLGAVNEQFF
TGTGCCAGCAGCCAAGATCTGGGGGCCGTGAATGAGCAGTTCTTC
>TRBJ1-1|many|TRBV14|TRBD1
CASSPTTGENTEAFF
TGTGCCAGCAGCCCTACGACAGGGGAAAACACTGAAGCTTTCTTT
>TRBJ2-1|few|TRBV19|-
CASSMFRNEQFF
TGTGCCAGTAGTATGTTTAGAAATGAGCAGTTCTTC
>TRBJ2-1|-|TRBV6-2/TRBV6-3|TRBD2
CASTLRLAGADEQFF
TGTGCCAGCACCTTGAGACTAGCGGGAGCCGATGAGCAGTTCTTC
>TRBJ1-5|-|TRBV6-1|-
CASSIGQFGNQPQHF
TGTGCCAGCAGTATAGGACAGTTCGGGAATCAGCCCCAGCATTTT
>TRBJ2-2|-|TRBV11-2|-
CASSLGARAGTGELFF
TGTGCCAGCAGCTTAGGCGCCAGGGCCGGCACCGGGGAGCTGTTTTTT